This T cell receptor (beta chain) was recovered during a study of T-cell memory formation after mild COVID-19. About the study: The TCR clusters were mostly specific to one donor.

TCR alpha and TCR beta cDNA libraries carrying sample barcodes and UMIs were produced by 5'RACE using constant-segment primers. Each CDR3 protein is one row after TCRdb ran MiXCR on the 5' RACE reads. The sample lists approximately 410,000 distinct CDR3 sequences, 20% to 30% occurring once. Study outcomes and limitations: Clones from the second wave (peaking day 37) had unconfirmed SARS-CoV-2 specificity. Pre-infection memory contained some responding clones, which suggested that cross-reactive memory had joined.

This CDR3 contains 16 residues. CDR1 and CDR2 (germline): SGHRS, YFSETQ. The trim removed 8 bases at V and 0 bases at J, leaving 10 bases unmatched. A few counts support this clonotype. What it binds is unknown. J is TRBJ2-3 and V is TRBV5-1; TRBD2 matches at 9 bases. Input material: PBMCs or a T cell subset sorted from them (not recorded which). This receptor was identified in an adult woman who had mild COVID-19 (a few samples of this study predate the infection). Cell type and time point are not known. The CDR3 sequence is CASFSGGATSTDTQYF. CDR3 bases: TGCGCCAGTTTTAGCGGGGGAGCTACTAGCACAGATACGCAGTATTTT.